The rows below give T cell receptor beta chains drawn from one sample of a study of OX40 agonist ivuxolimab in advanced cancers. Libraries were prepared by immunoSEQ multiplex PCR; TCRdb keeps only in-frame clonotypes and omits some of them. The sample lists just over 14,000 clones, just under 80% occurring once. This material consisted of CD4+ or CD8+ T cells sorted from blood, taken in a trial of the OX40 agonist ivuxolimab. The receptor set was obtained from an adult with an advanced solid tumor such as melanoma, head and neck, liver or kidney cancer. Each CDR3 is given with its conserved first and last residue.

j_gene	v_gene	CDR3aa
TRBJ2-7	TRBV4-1	CASSQGSGTGPYEQYF
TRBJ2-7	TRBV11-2	CASSLPTGNHPYEQYF
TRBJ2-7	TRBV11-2	CASSLATSDRQYF
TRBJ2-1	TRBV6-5	CASSYFGDEQFF
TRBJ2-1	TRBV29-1	CSVSGLAGYNEQFF
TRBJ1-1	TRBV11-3	CASSSSMNTEAFF
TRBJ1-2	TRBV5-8	CASSSSTGHGYTF
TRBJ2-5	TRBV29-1	CSALPDKQETQYF
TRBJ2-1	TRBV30	CAWSVRSGRAAQFF
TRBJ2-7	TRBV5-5	CASSFGLAGYEQYF
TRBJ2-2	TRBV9	CASSVGSLAGATGELFF
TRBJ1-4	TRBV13	CASSLNRRAGTNEKLFF
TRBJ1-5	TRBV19	CASSTWGTGGEEAQHF
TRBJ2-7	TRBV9	CASSPSGGSSYEQYF
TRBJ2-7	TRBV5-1	CASSARTAYEQYF
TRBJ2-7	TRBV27	CASSLGTSGRYYEQYF
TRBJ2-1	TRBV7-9	CASSHSSAGEQFF
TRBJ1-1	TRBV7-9	CASSVPPTGDTEAFF
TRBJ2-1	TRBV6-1	CASSESLGSGRASEQFF
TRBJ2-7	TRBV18	CASSPTGALGYEQYF
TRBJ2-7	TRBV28	CASSFSGGSSYEQYF
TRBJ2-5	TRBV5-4	CASSRRLANQETQYF
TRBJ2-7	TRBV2	CASSLAGQYEQYF
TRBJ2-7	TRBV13	CASSSTDRGLPRTISYEQYF
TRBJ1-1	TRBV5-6	CASSQGLLHTEAFF
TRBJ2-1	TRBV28	CASSLPPSLVPYNEQFF
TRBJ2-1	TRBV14	CASSQVPRVNNEQFF
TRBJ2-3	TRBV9	CASSVAGGYTDTQYF
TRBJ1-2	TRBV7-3	CASSLAGIDYTF
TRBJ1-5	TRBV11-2	CASSLDGYSNQPQHF
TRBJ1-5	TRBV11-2	CASSLGGGSNQPQHF
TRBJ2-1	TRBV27	CASSHGTSGPDEQFF
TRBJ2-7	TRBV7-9	CASSPPFRTSGYEQYF
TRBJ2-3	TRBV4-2	CASSQGALSGTQYF
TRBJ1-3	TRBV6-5	CASSYDQGSGNTIYF
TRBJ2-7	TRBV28	CASSRTGETYEQYF
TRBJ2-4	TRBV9	CASSPEDRLENIQYF
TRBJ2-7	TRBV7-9	CASVTVTYEQYF
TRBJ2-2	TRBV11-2	CASSLLGIAGLGAGELFF
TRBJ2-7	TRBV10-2	CASSDWVGGVDYEQYF
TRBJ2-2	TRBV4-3	CASSLEQLARTGELFF
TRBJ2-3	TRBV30	CAWSVWEHTDTQYF
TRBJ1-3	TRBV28	CASSFQSGNTIYF
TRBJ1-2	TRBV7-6	CASSLGAYGYTF
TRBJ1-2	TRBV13	CASSTGTVYGYTF
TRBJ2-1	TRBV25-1	CASSALLAHSYNEQFF
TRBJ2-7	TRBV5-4	CASSLPNSYEQYF
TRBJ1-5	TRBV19	CASSIPGTLNQPQHF
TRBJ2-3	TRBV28	CASIPAGASTDTQYF
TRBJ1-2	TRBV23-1	CASSQSWGNYGYTF
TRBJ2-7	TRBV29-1	CSVESGYEQYF
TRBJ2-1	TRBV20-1	CSAIWNEQFF